This entry lists 10 T cell receptor beta chains sequenced from one sample in a study of T cell responses to AZD1222 COVID-19 vaccine. Data came from immunoSEQ multiplex PCR; TCRdb stores just in-frame clones and leaves some out. The repertoire holds about 160,000 clones, with roughly 92% as singletons. The sample here was peripheral blood, taken on day 0 of AZD1222 vaccination. These TCRs come from an adult in good health.

This sequence joins TRBV3-1 (or the pseudogene TRBV3-2) and TRBJ2-1, with unresolved D. The germline V gene has CDR1 LGHDT and CDR2 YNNKEL (reference sequence). CDR3 size: 12 residues. Trimming cost V 4 bases and J 12 bases, with 13 bases left between them. CDR3 residues: CASSLNNSPQFF. The CDR3 DNA reads TGTGCCAGCAGCCTCAACAACAGCCCGCAGTTCTTC.

This clone was detected only a few times. V usage is TRBV10-1 and J usage is TRBJ2-7, with a tentative D call TRBD2 (5 bases). Germline assignment: CDR1 WNHNN and CDR2 SYGVQD (reference sequence). The CDR3 is made up of 11 amino acids. Trimming left V 7 bases short and J 2 bases short, with 6 bases between. The CDR3 region has the DNA TGCGCCAGCACGACTACCTACGAGCAGTACGTC. It yields the protein CASTTTYEQYV.

This rearrangement joins TRBV29-1 to TRBJ2-1; D might be TRBD1 or TRBD2, each matching 5 bases. There are 12 residues in the CDR3. Germline loops: CDR1 SQVTM, CDR2 ANQGSEA. The CDR3 spells CAGTSVYNEQFF. The CDR3 nucleotides read TGCGCCGGGACGTCGGTCTACAATGAGCAGTTCTTC.

The chain is built from TRBV20-1 and TRBJ2-3; no clear D. The germline V gene has CDR1 DFQATT and CDR2 SNEGSKA (reference sequence). CDR3 size: 10 residues. V was clipped by 4 bases and J by 14 bases, with 13 bases between them. CDR3 region: CSATPTPRYF. CDR3 DNA: TGCAGTGCTACCCCCACCCCGAGGTATTTT.

This sequence joins TRBV7-2 and TRBJ2-3, with a possible D match to TRBD1 (5 bases). The CDR3 covers 15 residues. The V gene lost 0 bases and the J gene lost 2 bases, with 9 bases spanning the gap. Germline CDR1 reads SGHTA; CDR2 reads FQGNSA. The CDR3 sequence: CASSLAGQNTDTQYF. In DNA, the CDR3 is TGTGCCAGCAGCTTAGCAGGACAAAACACAGATACGCAGTATTTT.

This clone was recorded only once. The chain joins TRBV7-2 to TRBJ1-2, with unresolved D. The CDR3 extends over 12 amino acids. Trimming took off 4 bases at V and 4 bases at J, with 7 bases between the two ends. Germline assignment: CDR1 SGHTA and CDR2 FQGNSA. Here the CDR3 DNA reads TGTGCCAGCAGCTCCCGAGGCTATGGCTACACCTTC. Translation: CASSSRGYGYTF.

V is TRBV25-1 and J is TRBJ1-2, with 10 bases identical to TRBD1. V lost 6 bases to trimming and J lost 1 base; unmatched junction nucleotides: 11. Germline V gene lookup returns CDR1 MGHDK and CDR2 SYGVNS. The CDR3 is 17 residues long. The CDR3 coding sequence is TGTGCCAGCAGGCTACCCGGGACAGGGGACGATAACTATGGCTACACCTTC. As protein: CASRLPGTGDDNYGYTF.

V gene TRBV7-2 combines with J gene TRBJ2-7; 12 bases are a match to TRBD2. Germline V gene lookup returns CDR1 SGHTA and CDR2 FQGNSA. The trim removed 1 base at V and 4 bases at J, leaving 2 bases unmatched. The CDR3 has 15 residues. The DNA for the CDR3 is TGTGCCAGCAGCTTAGGGACTAGCGGGATATACGAGCAGTACGTC. Translated: CASSLGTSGIYEQYV.

This rearrangement joins TRBV27 to TRBJ2-5; 7 positions match TRBD2. J lost 1 base, V lost 3 bases, and 5 bases had no gene match. From germline, CDR1 is MNHEY and CDR2 SMNVEV (reference sequence). The CDR3 is 15 amino acids. CDR3 loop: CASSFAAGSQETQYF. CDR3 nucleotide sequence: TGTGCCAGCAGTTTCGCAGCGGGGAGCCAAGAGACCCAGTACTTC.

This chain uses TRBV5-5 with TRBJ1-5; tentatively, D is TRBD1 (6 bases). Trimming left V 5 bases short and J 9 bases short, with 15 bases between. Germline CDR1 and CDR2: SGHKS and YYEKEE (reference sequence). This CDR3 spans 13 amino acids. The CDR3 region has the DNA TGTGCCAGCAGTCCACAGGGTCCGGGGCCCCAGCATTTT. Protein product: CASSPQGPGPQHF. Together with reference TRBV5-5 and TRBJ1-5, the CDR3 gives the full variable domain: DAGVTQSPTHLIKTRGQQVTLRCSPISGHKSVSWYQQVLGQGPQFIFQYYEKEERGRGNFPDRFSARQFPNYSSELNVNALLLGDSALYLCASSPQGPGPQHFGDGTRLSIL.